A single sample is the source of the 12 T cell receptor beta chains below, sequenced in a study of radiation and T cells in renal cell carcinoma. Clones were read by immunoSEQ multiplex PCR, and TCRdb kept only the in-frame ones, dropping some. The repertoire holds around 100,000 clones, with 70% to 85% as singletons. The time point here: blood 4 weeks post-SBRT, at nephrectomy. Noted treatment: 15 Gy SBRT to primary tumor, nephrectomy 4 weeks later. The sequenced sample was blood, obtained from a patient whose treatment included radiotherapy and nephrectomy. The source of these receptors is a man aged 55 to 69 with renal cell carcinoma.

The V call is TRBV28, the J call TRBJ1-5; a weak D match, TRBD1 (5 bases). V was shortened by 2 bases and J by 3 bases, with 8 bases between the two germline ends. Germline CDR1 MDHEN, CDR2 SYDVKM. The CDR3 loop spans 14 amino acids. The CDR3 DNA reads TGTGCCAGCAGTTTAGGGGGTACCAATCAGCCCCAGCATTTT. Translated, it gives CASSLGGTNQPQHF.

This clone appeared a single time. The chain joins TRBV4-2 to TRBJ1-6, with TRBD1 as a possible D gene (6 bases). Germline V lookup: CDR1 LGHNA, CDR2 YNFKEQ. The CDR3 covers 14 residues. V was pared by 4 bases and J by 7 bases, with 11 bases between. The CDR3 is CASSPNRENSPLHF. The CDR3 DNA reads as TGTGCCAGCAGCCCTAACAGGGAAAATTCACCCCTCCACTTT.

CDR3 in DNA: TGTGCCTGGAGTGTACCCACTAGCTCCTATAATTCACCCCTCCACTTT. Translation: CAWSVPTSSYNSPLHF. V gene TRBV30 combines with J gene TRBJ1-6; D gene unclear. CDR1 and CDR2 (germline): GTSNPN, SVGIG (reference sequence). V was shortened by 0 bases and J by 0 bases, with 9 bases between the two germline ends. The CDR3 runs 16 residues.

The chain recombines TRBV7-2 with TRBJ2-2; no reliable D call. There are 15 residues in the CDR3. In germline, CDR1 is SGHTA, CDR2 FQGNSA. Trimming removed 1 base at V and 1 base at J, with 7 bases between. The CDR3 region has the DNA TGTGCCAGCAGCTTAGTAGTCTTGAACACCGGGGAGCTGTTTTTT. Translating gives CASSLVVLNTGELFF.

This clone was recorded only once. The chain carries TRBV7-9 and TRBJ2-2; 14 nucleotides align to TRBD2. The V gene's germline CDR1 is SEHNR and CDR2 FQNEAQ (reference sequence). V gave up 4 bases and J gave up 0 bases; unmatched junction bases: 7. This CDR3 is 19 amino acids long. The CDR3 region has the DNA TGTGCCAGCAGCTCGCCCTCGGGACTAGCGGGAGCGAACACCGGGGAGCTGTTTTTT. This gives the protein CASSSPSGLAGANTGELFF. The variable domain in full, with the rest retrieved from reference TRBV7-9 and TRBJ2-2, is DTGVSQNPRHKITKRGQNVTFRCDPISEHNRLYWYRQTLGQGPEFLTYFQNEAQLEKSRLLSDRFSAERPKGSFSTLEIQRTEQGDSAMYLCASSSPSGLAGANTGELFFGEGSRLTVL.

The rearrangement links TRBV27 to TRBJ1-1; 7 nucleotides match TRBD1. Germline V gene lookup returns CDR1 MNHEY and CDR2 SMNVEV (reference sequence). The CDR3 length is 15 residues. V was pared by 5 bases and J by 3 bases, with 9 bases of the junction left unmatched. The CDR3, as DNA: TGTGCCAGCAGTATAGCCGGGACAGTTGACACTGAAGCTTTCTTT. Amino acid sequence: CASSIAGTVDTEAFF.

This clone has just one count. The chain uses TRBV5-5 and TRBJ2-5; TRBD1 might be the D (5 bases). V lost 0 bases and J 4 bases, leaving 13 bases between the germline ends. CDR1 is SGHKS, CDR2 YYEKEE, per germline (reference sequence). CDR3 length: 15 amino acids. The CDR3 reads CASSLAAGLGETQYF. CDR3 nucleotide sequence: TGTGCCAGCAGCTTGGCGGCAGGGCTCGGAGAGACCCAGTACTTC.

This rearrangement joins TRBV7-9 to TRBJ2-5, with D possibly matching TRBD2 (5 bases). Germline V lookup: CDR1 SEHNR, CDR2 FQNEAQ (reference sequence). The CDR3 runs 12 residues. Trimming took off 5 bases at V and 7 bases at J, with 11 bases between the two ends. The CDR3 DNA reads as TGTGCCAGCAGCCAAGACCGGGGGACCCAGTACTTC. Translated: CASSQDRGTQYF.

This chain joins TRBV6-6 and TRBJ2-7, with 7 bases identical to TRBD1. V trimming: 6 bases; J trimming: 0 bases; junction bases outside the gene matches: 5. From germline, CDR1 is MNHNY and CDR2 SVGAGI (reference sequence). CDR3 length: 14 residues. The CDR3 spells CASRSGTVSYEQYF. In DNA, the CDR3 is TGTGCCAGCAGATCCGGGACAGTCTCCTACGAGCAGTACTTC.

This chain links TRBV11-2 with TRBJ1-5; D is perhaps TRBD1 (5 bases). The CDR3 covers 15 residues. CDR1 is SGHAT and CDR2 is FQNNGV in the germline V gene. The V and J ends lost 2 bases and 1 base respectively, with 9 bases between them. DNA for the CDR3: TGTGCCAGCAGCTTATTGGGGGACAGCAATCAGCCCCAGCATTTT. It translates to CASSLLGDSNQPQHF.

The chain couples TRBV28 to TRBJ1-1; D is unresolved. CDR1 MDHEN and CDR2 SYDVKM come from the germline V gene. CDR3 size: 15 residues. The ends were cut back, 6 bases at V and 0 bases at J, with 14 bases in the middle. The CDR3 DNA reads as TGTGCCAGCAGCCCGTCGGGGAGAATGAACACTGAAGCTTTCTTT. This gives the protein CASSPSGRMNTEAFF.

This chain connects TRBV7-2 to TRBJ2-7; 8 bases fit TRBD2. CDR3 length equals 15 residues. In germline, CDR1 is SGHTA, CDR2 FQGNSA. The V gene end was trimmed by 3 bases and the J gene end by 3 bases; junction bases not matched to a gene: 7. CDR3 nucleotide sequence: TGTGCCAGCAGCTTGAGCGGGAGTAAAGACTACGAGCAGTACTTC. This encodes CASSLSGSKDYEQYF. Full variable domain (remainder filled in from reference TRBV7-2 and TRBJ2-7): GAGVSQSPSNKVTEKGKDVELRCDPISGHTALYWYRQSLGQGLEFLIYFQGNSAPDKSGLPSDRFSAERTGGSVSTLTIQRTQQEDSAVYLCASSLSGSKDYEQYFGPGTRLTVT.